The 21 T cell receptor beta chains given below trace back to one sample, sequenced in a study of blood T cell repertoires in COVID-19. Assay used: immunoSEQ multiplex PCR; TCRdb lists only in-frame clones, some missing. The data contain around 450,000 clones, around 89% of them seen just once; the ten biggest clones take up 4% to 5.5%. Source material: peripheral blood. Receptors were obtained from a woman aged 25 to 39 with acute or convalescent COVID-19.

The V gene is TRBV5-1, the J gene TRBJ2-1, with D possibly TRBD1 on 6 matching bases. CDR1 is SGHRS and CDR2 is YFSETQ in the germline V gene. The CDR3 has 17 residues. V was shortened by 3 bases and J by 2 bases, with 18 bases between the two germline ends. In nucleotides, the CDR3 is TGCGCCAGCAGCTCCCAACAGGGACCAGGCGCCTACAATGAGCAGTTCTTC. It specifies CASSSQQGPGAYNEQFF.

This clone was counted only a few times. This chain links TRBV10-3 with TRBJ1-3; the match to TRBD1 covers 7 bases. The CDR3 length is 13 residues. Germline values: CDR1 ENHRY, CDR2 SYGVKD. J lost 10 bases, V lost 7 bases, and 10 bases had no gene match. CDR3: CAIKPDRDLTIYF. The CDR3 bases are TGTGCCATCAAACCTGACAGGGATTTAACCATATATTTT.

V usage is TRBV28 and J usage is TRBJ2-7, with TRBD1 as a possible D gene (6 bases). The V gene lost 5 bases and the J gene lost 6 bases, with 20 bases spanning the gap. The V gene's germline CDR1 is MDHEN and CDR2 SYDVKM. This CDR3 has 15 amino acids. This CDR3 reads CASSPPVRGQSEQYF. As DNA, the CDR3 is TGTGCCAGCAGTCCCCCGGTTAGGGGACAAAGCGAGCAGTACTTC.

This clone was counted between two and nine times. The chain carries TRBV3-1 (or the pseudogene TRBV3-2) and TRBJ1-3, with D perhaps TRBD1 (6 bases). CDR1 is LGHDT and CDR2 is YNNKEL in the germline V gene (reference sequence). The CDR3 spans 15 residues. V dropped 8 bases and J dropped 0 bases, with 14 bases sitting between them. In DNA, the CDR3 is TGTGCCAGCGAACAGGGCGGGAGCTCTGGAAACACCATATATTTT. It encodes CASEQGGSSGNTIYF.

V usage is TRBV28 and J usage is TRBJ2-2; the D gene is possibly TRBD1 (5 bases). The CDR3 totals 15 residues. V gave up 3 bases and J gave up 4 bases, with 12 bases separating them. CDR1 and CDR2 (germline): MDHEN, SYDVKM. CDR3: CASSLWQGGTGELFF. In DNA form, the CDR3 reads TGTGCCAGCAGTTTGTGGCAGGGTGGCACCGGGGAGCTGTTTTTT.

Only one count was recorded for this clone. This sequence joins TRBV24-1 and TRBJ1-2; possibly TRBD1 for D (5 bases). The CDR3 sequence is 13 residues long. Trimming pared 5 bases from V and 7 bases from J, leaving 13 bases between. Germline-derived CDR1 and CDR2 are KGHDR and SFDVKD. CDR3 nucleotides: TGTGCCACCAGTGTTGACAGTATCTCTGGCTACACCTTC. Encoded protein: CATSVDSISGYTF.

The chain employs TRBV29-1 and TRBJ1-2; tentatively, D is TRBD1 (5 bases). Germline-derived CDR1 and CDR2 are SQVTM and ANQGSEA. Trimming left V 6 bases short and J 8 bases short, with 16 bases between. The CDR3 extends over 12 amino acids. The CDR3 sequence: CSVPRDSGGYTF. The CDR3 bases are TGCAGCGTGCCCAGGGACTCGGGGGGCTACACCTTC. Full variable domain (remainder filled in from reference TRBV29-1 and TRBJ1-2): SAVISQKPSRDICQRGTSLTIQCQVDSQVTMMFWYRQQPGQSLTLIATANQGSEATYESGFVIDKFPISRPNLTFSTLTVSNMSPEDSSIYLCSVPRDSGGYTFGSGTRLTVV.

V and J are TRBV2 and TRBJ1-2; tentative D call: TRBD1 (6 bases). Trimming pared 6 bases from V and 6 bases from J, leaving 17 bases between. In germline, CDR1 is SNHLY, CDR2 FYNNEI. The CDR3 loop spans 14 amino acids. CDR3: CASRENRGADGYTF. The CDR3 DNA reads TGTGCCAGCAGAGAGAATCGGGGGGCAGATGGCTACACCTTC.

The V and J genes are TRBV14 and TRBJ2-7; D is possibly TRBD2 (5 bases). The CDR3 loop spans 13 amino acids. Trimming cost V 1 base and J 4 bases, with 8 bases left between them. Germline V gives CDR1 SGHDN, CDR2 FVKESK. The CDR3 DNA is TGTGCCAGCAGCCAAGTGGGAGTTTACGAGCAGTACTTC. This sequence encodes CASSQVGVYEQYF.

The rearrangement links TRBV7-9 to TRBJ2-3, with TRBD2 matching 9 bases. Germline loops: CDR1 SEHNR, CDR2 FQNEAQ (reference sequence). Trimming at V came to 5 bases and at J to 5 bases, leaving 11 bases not matched to a gene. The CDR3 is made up of 16 amino acids. CDR3 sequence (DNA): TGTGCCAGCAGCCTCGACGCGGGGGGGCCATTAGATACGCAGTATTTT. This translates into CASSLDAGGPLDTQYF.

The chain has TRBV29-1 and TRBJ2-7, with D uncertain. Trimming removed 3 bases from V and 4 bases from J, with 10 bases in between. The CDR3 covers 12 residues. Germline CDR1 reads SQVTM; CDR2 reads ANQGSEA. The CDR3 here is CSVETGKYEQYF. CDR3 DNA: TGCAGCGTTGAGACGGGTAAATACGAGCAGTACTTC.

At least ten counts were recorded for this clone. V usage is TRBV28 and J usage is TRBJ1-1; D is perhaps TRBD1 (6 bases). Germline V CDR1 and CDR2: MDHEN, SYDVKM. Trimming shortened V by 1 base and J by 0 bases, and 18 bases separated the two germline ends. CDR3 length: 18 amino acids. CDR3 coding DNA: TGTGCCAGCAGTTTATATCAAGCCGGGACATTTATGAACACTGAAGCTTTCTTT. Translated, it gives CASSLYQAGTFMNTEAFF.

This rearrangement joins TRBV5-8 to TRBJ2-3, with TRBD2 as a possible D gene (5 bases). Germline CDR1 reads SGHTS; CDR2 reads YDEGEE. V lost 0 bases and J 5 bases, leaving 10 bases between the germline ends. The CDR3 sequence is 14 residues long. CDR3 coding DNA: TGTGCCAGCAGCTTGGGGTCCGGAGGAGATACGCAGTATTTT. Translation gives CASSLGSGGDTQYF.

A word on this clone: This sample also contains other DNA sequences that code for the same CDR3. The rearrangement joins TRBV2 to TRBJ2-3, with TRBD2 identical over 9 bases. This CDR3 comprises 13 residues. CDR1 and CDR2 from the germline V gene are SNHLY and FYNNEI. V was pared by 10 bases and J by 1 base, with 3 bases of the junction left unmatched. The CDR3 here is CATKRGGTDTQYF. In DNA form, the CDR3 reads TGTGCCACCAAGCGGGGGGGCACAGATACGCAGTATTTT.

This chain links TRBV12-3 or TRBV12-4 with TRBJ1-2; D perhaps matches TRBD1 (5 bases). The CDR3 contains 12 residues. Trimming removed 7 bases at V and 6 bases at J, with 12 bases between. The CDR3 DNA follows: TGTGCCAGCACCGGACAAGGCGATGGCTACACCTTC. As protein: CASTGQGDGYTF.

The gene calls are TRBV18 and TRBJ1-1, with 12 nucleotides matching TRBD1. After removal of 6 bases from V and 9 bases from J, the junction contained 11 bases not matched to a gene. Germline CDR1 and CDR2: KGHSH and LQKENI. CDR3 length equals 15 residues. CDR3 sequence reads: CASSINTGTGGQAFF. The CDR3 nucleotides read TGTGCCAGCTCTATTAATACCGGGACAGGGGGCCAAGCTTTCTTT.

This sequence joins TRBV4-2 and TRBJ1-5, with 7 bases matching TRBD1. In germline, CDR1 is LGHNA, CDR2 YNFKEQ. Trimming removed 2 bases from V and 3 bases from J; junction bases left unmatched: 7. The CDR3 is made up of 16 amino acids. CDR3 amino acids: CASSQITQGHNQPQHF. In DNA form, the CDR3 reads TGTGCCAGCAGCCAAATTACACAGGGGCACAATCAGCCCCAGCATTTT.

The chain employs TRBV5-1 and TRBJ2-2; TRBD1 is a possible D gene (6 bases). The length of the CDR3 is 15 residues. The germline V and J ends were trimmed by 4 bases and 1 base, with 11 bases remaining between them. Per germline, CDR1 SGHRS and CDR2 YFSETQ. CDR3 sequence reads: CASSIDRLNTGELFF. The DNA of the CDR3 is TGCGCCAGCAGCATCGACAGGCTGAACACCGGGGAGCTGTTTTTT.

V and J are TRBV5-1 and TRBJ1-4; 9 positions agree with TRBD1. The ends lost 4 bases at V and 6 bases at J; junction bases unmatched: 7. This CDR3 has 15 residues. Germline CDR1 reads SGHRS; CDR2 reads YFSETQ. CDR3 sequence (DNA): TGCGCCAGCAGCATTACAGGGGGCGCGGATGAAAAACTGTTTTTT. It is translated as CASSITGGADEKLFF.

V usage is TRBV25-1 and J usage is TRBJ1-5; a possible D gene is TRBD1 (6 bases). Germline V gene lookup returns CDR1 MGHDK and CDR2 SYGVNS. CDR3 length: 14 residues. The germline V and J ends were trimmed by 1 base and 6 bases, with 10 bases remaining between them. Here the CDR3 reads CASSESGGLQPQHF. The CDR3 DNA reads TGTGCCAGCAGTGAATCGGGGGGGCTTCAGCCCCAGCATTTT.

The chain employs TRBV6-5 and TRBJ2-5; TRBD2 matches at 7 bases. Unmatched junction bases numbered 0, after V lost 6 bases and J lost 2 bases. The CDR3 runs 12 residues. The V gene's germline CDR1 is MNHEY and CDR2 SVGAGI. The CDR3 here is CASRGGQETQYF. CDR3 coding DNA: TGTGCCAGCAGGGGGGGGCAAGAGACCCAGTACTTC.